These 27 T cell receptor beta chains share one sample of origin, sequenced in a study of CD8+CD57+ T cells in acquired aplastic anemia. Template material for TCR beta VDJ and CDR3 profiling consisted of genomic DNA. TCRdb re-called the reads with MiXCR, one entry per CDR3 protein. The sample lists around 230,000 distinct CDR3 sequences, around 60% seen once, with approximately 30% in the top ten. The source material was sorted CD4+, CD8+, or CD8+CD57+ T cells (not recorded which) from PBMCs. The receptor set was obtained from a human donor in good health.

The rearrangement links TRBV5-1 to TRBJ2-7; 7 bases map to TRBD1. V shed 5 bases, J shed 3 bases, and the junction held 14 bases outside the gene matches. CDR3 size: 16 residues. Germline V gene lookup returns CDR1 SGHRS and CDR2 YFSETQ. The CDR3 loop is CASRRGHRDSNYEQYF. The DNA for the CDR3 is TGCGCCAGCAGACGAGGGCACCGGGACAGCAACTACGAGCAGTACTTC.

V gene TRBV7-9 combines with J gene TRBJ1-2; TRBD1 aligns across 8 bases. The germline V gene has CDR1 SEHNR and CDR2 FQNEAQ (reference sequence). The length of the CDR3 is 15 residues. V gave up 1 base and J gave up 6 bases; unmatched junction bases: 7. The CDR3 sequence is CASSLGAQGVDGYTF. The DNA of the CDR3 is TGTGCCAGCAGCTTAGGCGCACAGGGGGTTGATGGCTACACCTTC.

V gene TRBV9 combines with J gene TRBJ1-1; D is unclear. The CDR3 covers 12 residues. Germline V gene lookup returns CDR1 SGDLS and CDR2 YYNGEE. Trimming pared 10 bases from V and 2 bases from J, leaving 12 bases between. The CDR3 DNA follows: TGTGCCGGCTCAGGCAGTAACACTGAAGCTTTCTTT. This codes for CAGSGSNTEAFF. Based on the CDR3 plus reference TRBV9 and TRBJ1-1, the full variable domain is DSGVTQTPKHLITATGQRVTLRCSPRSGDLSVYWYQQSLDQGLQFLIQYYNGEERAKGNILERFSAQQFPDLHSELNLSSLELGDSALYFCAGSGSNTEAFFGQGTRLTVV.

The genes are TRBV12-3 or TRBV12-4 and TRBJ2-7; the D gene is possibly TRBD2 (5 bases). Trimming pared 5 bases from V and 5 bases from J, leaving 13 bases between. The CDR3 is made up of 13 amino acids. In DNA, the CDR3 is TGTGCCAGCAGTGAGGGCAGTTTCGACGAGCAGTACTTC. Amino acid sequence: CASSEGSFDEQYF.

This clonotype has a handful of counts. This sequence joins TRBV29-1 and TRBJ2-1; 10 nucleotides line up with TRBD2. The junction had 7 bases not matched to a gene; V was cut back by 4 bases and J by 10 bases. CDR1 is SQVTM and CDR2 is ANQGSEA in the germline V gene. CDR3 length equals 13 residues. The DNA for the CDR3 is TGCAGCGTTGTGGGACTAGCGAGCGGGGAGCAGTTCTTC. It codes for CSVVGLASGEQFF.

This chain joins TRBV19 and TRBJ2-7, with 7 nucleotides matching TRBD1. Trimming removed 10 bases from V and 4 bases from J; junction bases left unmatched: 10. Germline V gives CDR1 LNHDA, CDR2 SQIVND (reference sequence). This CDR3 has 13 amino acids. CDR3 protein: CATRDSNEYEQYF. CDR3 nucleotide sequence: TGTGCCACCCGGGACAGCAATGAATACGAGCAGTACTTC.

The V call is TRBV5-1, the J call TRBJ2-7, with 8 bases aligning to TRBD1. CDR1 and CDR2 (germline): SGHRS, YFSETQ. The junction had 10 bases not matched to a gene; V was cut back by 5 bases and J by 0 bases. The CDR3 length is 16 residues. The CDR3 protein is CASRSPGTGISYEQYF. The CDR3 coding sequence is TGCGCCAGCAGGTCCCCCGGGACAGGTATCTCCTACGAGCAGTACTTC.

Comment on this clonotype: This clone may be a read error of a much larger clone one base away. The chain combines TRBV29-1 with TRBJ1-4; D is undetermined. V was pared by 3 bases and J by 8 bases, with 7 bases between. This CDR3 contains 11 residues. CDR1 is SQVTM and CDR2 is ANQGSEA in the germline V gene. The CDR3 loop is CSVEFCEKLFF. CDR3 coding DNA: TGCAGCGTTGAGTTTTGCGAAAAACTGTTTTTT.

This clonotype was detected ten times or more. The rearrangement uses TRBV2 and TRBJ2-1; D unresolved. Trimming removed 6 bases at V and 6 bases at J, with 12 bases between. The CDR3 is 13 residues long. The germline gives CDR1 SNHLY, CDR2 FYNNEI. The chain's CDR3 is CASRSRLANEQFF. The CDR3 DNA sequence: TGTGCCAGCAGGTCTAGGTTGGCCAATGAGCAGTTCTTC.

This clonotype has a count of ten or more. The chain has TRBV29-1 and TRBJ2-7; 7 positions match TRBD2. Trimming removed 7 bases from V and 2 bases from J; junction bases left unmatched: 11. CDR1 and CDR2 (germline): SQVTM, ANQGSEA. The CDR3 covers 14 residues. In nucleotides, the CDR3 is TGCAGCGCCCCTTTTGGGGGGGAACCCTACGAGCAGTACTTC. It specifies CSAPFGGEPYEQYF.

The rearrangement links TRBV7-4 to TRBJ2-5; no clear D gene. The CDR3 runs 13 residues. Trimming stripped 4 bases from V and 1 base from J, with 7 bases between. Per germline, CDR1 SGHVT and CDR2 SQSDAQ. CDR3 coding DNA: TGTGCCAGCAGCTCGACCCCCCAAGAGACCCAGTACTTC. Translated: CASSSTPQETQYF.

The chain is built from TRBV24-1 and TRBJ2-1, with D maybe TRBD2 (6 bases). Per germline, CDR1 KGHDR and CDR2 SFDVKD. Trimming pared 10 bases from V and 4 bases from J, leaving 13 bases between. This CDR3 has 13 residues. DNA for the CDR3: TGTGCCACTGAGGACTATCTTTACAATGAGCAGTTCTTC. This codes for CATEDYLYNEQFF.

The CDR3 loop is CSSGALDRRYEKLFF. The CDR3 DNA reads as TGCAGTTCCGGGGCCCTAGATAGAAGATATGAAAAACTGTTTTTT. The chain carries TRBV20-1 and TRBJ1-4; D is possibly TRBD1 (5 bases). This CDR3 region has 15 residues. Trimming left V 8 bases short and J 6 bases short, with 22 bases between. Per germline, CDR1 DFQATT and CDR2 SNEGSKA (reference sequence).

Turning to this clonotype: One end of the junction fails to match germline, which may point to a read error. This chain joins TRBV24-1 and TRBJ1-1; TRBD1 matches 7 bases. CDR1 and CDR2 from the germline V gene are KGHDR and SFDVKD. The CDR3 runs 15 residues. As DNA, the CDR3 is TGTGCCAGCAGCCTCGGGGGACAGTCTAACACTGAAGCTCTCTTT. Protein sequence: CASSLGGQSNTEALF.

This chain joins TRBV7-9 and TRBJ2-4, with 8 bases fitting TRBD2. CDR1 and CDR2 (germline): SEHNR, FQNEAQ (reference sequence). V lost 3 bases to trimming and J lost 8 bases; unmatched junction nucleotides: 6. This CDR3 has 14 residues. This CDR3 reads CASSLASGGDIQYF. The CDR3 coding sequence is TGTGCCAGCAGCTTGGCTTCCGGGGGGGACATTCAGTACTTC.

The chain joins TRBV24-1 to TRBJ2-5; 11 bases match TRBD2. This CDR3 is 15 amino acids long. V lost 3 bases to trimming and J lost 5 bases; unmatched junction nucleotides: 4. Germline assignment: CDR1 KGHDR and CDR2 SFDVKD. CDR3 protein: CATSDLAGGGETQYF. For the CDR3, the DNA is TGTGCCACCAGTGATCTAGCGGGAGGCGGTGAGACCCAGTACTTC.

There are many counts of this clonotype. The CDR3 coding sequence is TGTGCCAGCAGTTGGGTACGCCAAGAGACCCAGTACTTC. Its translation: CASSWVRQETQYF. V gene TRBV12-3 or TRBV12-4 combines with J gene TRBJ2-5; D call uncertain. The CDR3 is made up of 13 amino acids. Trimming stripped 4 bases from V and 1 base from J, with 7 bases between.

The chain employs TRBV19 and TRBJ1-2, with TRBD1 matching 11 bases. There are 14 residues in the CDR3. The ends lost 3 bases at V and 8 bases at J; junction bases unmatched: 5. The germline CDR1 and CDR2 sequences are LNHDA and SQIVND (reference sequence). CDR3: CASSIVGTGGGYTF. The CDR3 region has the DNA TGTGCCAGTAGTATCGTCGGGACAGGGGGAGGCTACACCTTC.

The genes are TRBV7-9 and TRBJ2-7; no definite D call. The CDR3 loop spans 13 amino acids. V lost 5 bases and J lost 3, with 11 bases in between. Germline lookup yields CDR1 SEHNR and CDR2 FQNEAQ (reference sequence). The CDR3 here is CASSPLGYYEQYF. The CDR3 DNA sequence: TGTGCCAGCAGCCCCCTAGGGTACTACGAGCAGTACTTC.

This clonotype came up many times. The V gene is TRBV2, the J gene TRBJ2-5; D may be TRBD2 (5 bases). Germline CDR1 and CDR2: SNHLY and FYNNEI. V was pared by 6 bases and J by 3 bases, with 8 bases between. The CDR3 covers 12 residues. CDR3 nucleotide sequence: TGTGCCAGCAGCGGACTGGAAGAGACCCAGTACTTC. Translated, it gives CASSGLEETQYF.

The V gene is TRBV20-1, the J gene TRBJ2-2, with 7 bases matching TRBD1. The CDR3 spans 15 residues. J lost 3 bases, V lost 4 bases, and 8 bases had no gene match. The germline V gene encodes CDR1 DFQATT and CDR2 SNEGSKA (reference sequence). The CDR3 region is CSAKQTDRYTGELFF. CDR3 bases: TGCAGTGCTAAACAAACGGACAGGTACACCGGGGAGCTGTTTTTT.

The chain is built from TRBV24-1 and TRBJ2-3, with D uncertain. This CDR3 contains 8 residues. Germline V gives CDR1 KGHDR, CDR2 SFDVKD. For the CDR3, the DNA is TGTGCGACAGATACGCAGTATTTT. It specifies CATDTQYF.

The J gene is TRBJ2-7, the V gene TRBV7-2; D unclear. This CDR3 region has 14 residues. Trimming removed 5 bases from V and 5 bases from J, with 16 bases in between. Germline V gives CDR1 SGHTA, CDR2 FQGNSA. The CDR3 bases are TGTGCCAGCAGCCTCCGAGGACCCGCCAACGAGCAGTACTTC. Translating it yields CASSLRGPANEQYF.

The CDR3 here is CASSSRHFTRNTIYF. Here the CDR3 DNA reads TGTGCCAGCAGCTCGCGCCACTTCACTCGAAACACCATATATTTT. The chain couples TRBV7-8 to TRBJ1-3, with D unclear. Germline lookup yields CDR1 SGHVS and CDR2 FQNEAQ. With 4 bases removed from V and 5 bases from J, the gap between germline ends came to 15 bases. This CDR3 is 15 amino acids long.

This clonotype was observed once. The rearrangement uses TRBV5-6 and TRBJ1-6; D is possibly TRBD1 (6 bases). The CDR3 totals 15 residues. V lost 0 bases and J lost 10, with 14 bases in between. Germline V gene sequence: CDR1 SGHDT, CDR2 YYEEEE. The CDR3 loop reads CASSLVPGGGSPLHF. The CDR3 DNA reads TGTGCCAGCAGCTTGGTACCCGGGGGCGGCTCACCCCTCCACTTT.

The V and J genes are TRBV5-1 and TRBJ2-3, with TRBD1 matching over 8 bases. J lost 1 base, V lost 2 bases, and 6 bases had no gene match. This CDR3 spans 16 amino acids. In germline, CDR1 is SGHRS, CDR2 YFSETQ. The CDR3 region is CASSLGQGYGTDTQYF. The CDR3 nucleotides read TGCGCCAGCAGCTTAGGACAGGGTTATGGCACAGATACGCAGTATTTT.

This clonotype was counted between two and nine times. The chain couples TRBV10-3 to TRBJ1-2; perhaps TRBD1 as D (5 bases). V gave up 7 bases and J gave up 6 bases, with 12 bases separating them. CDR1 is ENHRY, CDR2 SYGVKD, per germline. This CDR3 spans 12 amino acids. DNA for the CDR3: TGTGCCATCACAAAGGAGGGGAATGGCTACACCTTC. Its translation: CAITKEGNGYTF.